This T cell receptor (beta chain) was obtained from a study of T cell repertoires in cytomegalovirus infection. TCRdb re-called the reads through MiXCR, storing one row per CDR3 protein. The sample has 450,000 to 600,000 distinct CDR3 sequences, about 42% seen once. The CDR3 length is 18 residues. V was pared by 5 bases and J by 2 bases, with 12 bases of the junction left unmatched. Germline V CDR1 and CDR2: SGHVS, FQNEAQ. Study-wide results and caveats: HLA-C-restricted CMV-specific TCR beta clonotypes prevailed in the ex vivo response.

A remark on this clonotype: The antigen is unknown.

The sample in question was cultured PBMCs, obtained from culture after CMV antigen stimulation. The chain links TRBV7-8 to TRBJ1-4; 9 bases match TRBD1. The clonotype was recovered from a human donor in good health (CMV status not recorded). Some clones in this sample may be carry-over from other donors' samples. This CDR3 is CASSPRGYRGPTNEKLFF. CDR3 DNA sequence: TGTGCCAGCAGCCCGAGAGGGTACAGGGGGCCTACTAATGAAAAACTGTTTTTT. Combining the CDR3 with reference TRBV7-8 and TRBJ1-4 gives the whole variable domain GAGVSQSPRYKVAKRGQDVALRCDPISGHVSLFWYQQALGQGPEFLTYFQNEAQLDKSGLPSDRFFAERPEGSVSTLKIQRTQQEDSAVYLCASSPRGYRGPTNEKLFFGSGTQLSVL.